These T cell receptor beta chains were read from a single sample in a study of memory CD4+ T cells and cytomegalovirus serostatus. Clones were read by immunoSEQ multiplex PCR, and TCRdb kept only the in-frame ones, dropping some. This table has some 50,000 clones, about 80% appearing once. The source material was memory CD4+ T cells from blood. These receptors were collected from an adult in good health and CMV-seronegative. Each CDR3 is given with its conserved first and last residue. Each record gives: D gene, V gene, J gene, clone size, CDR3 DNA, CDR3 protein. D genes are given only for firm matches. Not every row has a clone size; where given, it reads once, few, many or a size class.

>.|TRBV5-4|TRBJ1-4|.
TGTGCCAGCAGCTCAGACAGGTGGGGTGAAAAACTGTTTTTT
CASSSDRWGEKLFF
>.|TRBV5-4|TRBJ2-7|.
TGTGCCAGCAGCCAACAGAAGGGCCTGAGCTCCTACGAGCAGTACTTC
CASSQQKGLSSYEQYF
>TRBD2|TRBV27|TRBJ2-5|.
TGTGCCAGCAGTCTAGCGGAAGAGACCCAGTACTTC
CASSLAEETQYF
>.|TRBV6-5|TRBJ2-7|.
TGTGCCAGCAGACCGGGATTAACCTACGAGCAGTACTTC
CASRPGLTYEQYF
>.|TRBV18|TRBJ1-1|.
TGTGCCAGCTTCCCGGACGCCAAGGAAGCTTTCTTT
CASFPDAKEAFF
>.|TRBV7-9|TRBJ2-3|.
TGTGCCAGCAGTCCTAATCCGGGGGCGACAGATACGCAGTATTTT
CASSPNPGATDTQYF
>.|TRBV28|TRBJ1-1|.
TGTGCCAGCAGTCCCCAGTCGACCACTTACACTGAAGCTTTCTTT
CASSPQSTTYTEAFF
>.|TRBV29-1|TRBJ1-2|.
TGCAGCGTTGAAAACGTTAGGGACTATGGCTACACCTTC
CSVENVRDYGYTF
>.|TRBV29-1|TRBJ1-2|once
TGCAGCGTTGTCGGGGGATCGGGTGGCTACACCTTC
CSVVGGSGGYTF
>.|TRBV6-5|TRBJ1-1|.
TGTGCCGCTTGGAGGCCCAACACTGAAGCTTTCTTT
CAAWRPNTEAFF
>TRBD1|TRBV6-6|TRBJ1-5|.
TGTGCCAGCAGTCAGGGGGGCCAGCCCCAGCATTTT
CASSQGGQPQHF
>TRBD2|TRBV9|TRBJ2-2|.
TGTGCCAGCAGCATTCCCGGGACTAGCGGTACCGGGGAGCTGTTTTTT
CASSIPGTSGTGELFF
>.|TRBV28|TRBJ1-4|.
TGTGCCAGCAGTTTATTGTGGGAAAAACTGTTTTTT
CASSLLWEKLFF
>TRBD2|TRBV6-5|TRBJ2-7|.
TGTGCCAGCAGGCTAACTAGCGGGAGGGGCCACGAGCAGTACTTC
CASRLTSGRGHEQYF